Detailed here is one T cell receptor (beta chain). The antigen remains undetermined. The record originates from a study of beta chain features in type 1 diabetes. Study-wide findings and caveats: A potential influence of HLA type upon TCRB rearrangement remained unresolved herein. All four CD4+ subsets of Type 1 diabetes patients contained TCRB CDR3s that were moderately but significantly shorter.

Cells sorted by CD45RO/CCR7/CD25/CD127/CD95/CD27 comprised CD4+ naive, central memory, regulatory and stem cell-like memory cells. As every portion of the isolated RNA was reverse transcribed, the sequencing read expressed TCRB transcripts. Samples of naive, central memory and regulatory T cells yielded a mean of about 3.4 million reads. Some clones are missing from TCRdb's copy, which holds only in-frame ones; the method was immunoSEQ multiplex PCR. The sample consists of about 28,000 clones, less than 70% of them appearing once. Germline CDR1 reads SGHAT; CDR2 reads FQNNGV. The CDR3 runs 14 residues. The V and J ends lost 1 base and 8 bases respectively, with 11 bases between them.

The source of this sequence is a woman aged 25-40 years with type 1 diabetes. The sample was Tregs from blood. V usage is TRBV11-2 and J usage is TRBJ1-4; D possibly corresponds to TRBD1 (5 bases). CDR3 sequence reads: CASSLGPRVEKLFF. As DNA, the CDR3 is TGTGCCAGCAGCTTAGGTCCCAGGGTCGAAAAACTGTTTTTT.